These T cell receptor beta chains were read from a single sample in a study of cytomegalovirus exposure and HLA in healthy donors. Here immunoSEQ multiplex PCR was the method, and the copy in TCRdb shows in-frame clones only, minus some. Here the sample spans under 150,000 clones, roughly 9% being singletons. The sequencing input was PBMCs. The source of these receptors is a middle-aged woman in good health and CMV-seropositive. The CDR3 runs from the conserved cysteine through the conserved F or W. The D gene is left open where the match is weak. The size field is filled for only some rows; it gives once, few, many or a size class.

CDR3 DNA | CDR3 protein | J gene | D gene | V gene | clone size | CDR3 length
TGTGCCAGCAGTTACTCGAGGGCGGCATCCTACGAGCAGTACTTC | CASSYSRAASYEQYF | TRBJ2-7 | - | TRBV6-5 | few | 15
TGTGCCAGCAGCTGGGGGGAGGGCTCTGGGGCCAACGTCCTGACTTTC | CASSWGEGSGANVLTF | TRBJ2-6 | TRBD2 | TRBV5-4 | - | 16
TGTGCCAGCAGCCGCAGTCGTGCAGGGGGCTATGGCTACACCTTC | CASSRSRAGGYGYTF | TRBJ1-2 | TRBD1 | TRBV7-9 | few | 15
TGTGCCAGCAGCGTAGGGGCAGACACAGATACGCAGTATTTT | CASSVGADTDTQYF | TRBJ2-3 | - | TRBV9 | - | 14
TGTGCCAGCAGTCAATTAGACTCCCCGGGGGTACCCCTCCACTTT | CASSQLDSPGVPLHF | TRBJ1-6 | - | TRBV6-1 | - | 15
TGCGCCAGCAGCCAAGGGGCAGGGATTACCTACGAGCAGTACTTC | CASSQGAGITYEQYF | TRBJ2-7 | - | TRBV4-1 | - | 15
TGTGCCAGCAGCTCGCTTGGGACTGGAAACATTCAGTACTTC | CASSSLGTGNIQYF | TRBJ2-4 | - | TRBV7-8 | few | 14
TGTGCCAGCAGCCGGGGACAGGGCAACACTGAAGCTTTCTTT | CASSRGQGNTEAFF | TRBJ1-1 | TRBD1 | TRBV6-4 | few | 14
TGCGCCAGCAGCTTGTGGGACAGCCTAGAGGGCTACACCTTC | CASSLWDSLEGYTF | TRBJ1-2 | TRBD1 | TRBV5-1 | few | 14
TGTGCCAGCAGCTTGGCCAGGGGACAGGGGGCAGGCTGGAATTCACCCCTCCACTTT | CASSLARGQGAGWNSPLHF | TRBJ1-6 | TRBD1 | TRBV5-4 | - | 19
TGTGCCAGCAGTTACCAGCAGGCAGCCGAGCAGTACTTC | CASSYQQAAEQYF | TRBJ2-7 | - | TRBV6-5 | - | 13
TGTGCCAGCAGTGTTGGGCGGGGGATAGGGCAAGAGACCCAGTACTTC | CASSVGRGIGQETQYF | TRBJ2-5 | TRBD2 | TRBV6-1 | - | 16
TGTGCCAGCAGCTTGGAAGGACAGGGGGCGGACTATGGCTACACCTTC | CASSLEGQGADYGYTF | TRBJ1-2 | TRBD1 | TRBV5-8 | few | 16
TGTGCCAGCAGCTTGGAGCTCCACACCGGGGAGCTGTTTTTT | CASSLELHTGELFF | TRBJ2-2 | - | TRBV5-4 | few | 14
TGTGCCAGCAGCGACGCTGGGGCCTATAATGAAAAACTGTTTTTT | CASSDAGAYNEKLFF | TRBJ1-4 | - | TRBV5-4 | few | 15
TGTGCCAGCAGTTTATCCTGGACAGGTGCGGTACAGGGGCAGTTCTTC | CASSLSWTGAVQGQFF | TRBJ2-1 | TRBD1 | TRBV27 | few | 16
TGTGCCAGCAGGGAAGGGGGGGGCAACACTGAAGCTTTCTTT | CASREGGGNTEAFF | TRBJ1-1 | - | TRBV5-4 | - | 14
TGTGCCAGCAGCCTGGGACTTAATACGCAGTATTTT | CASSLGLNTQYF | TRBJ2-3 | - | TRBV5-6 | - | 12
TGTGCCAGCGGAGGGCTAGCCACGGCGTACTTC | CASGGLATAYF | TRBJ2-5 | - | TRBV2 | - | 11
TGCGCCAGCAGCGTTGGAGACAGCACCTACGAGCAGTACTTC | CASSVGDSTYEQYF | TRBJ2-7 | - | TRBV5-1 | few | 14
TGCGCCAGCAGCTCCGACTTCTATAATTCACCCCTCCACTTT | CASSSDFYNSPLHF | TRBJ1-6 | - | TRBV5-1 | few | 14
TGTGCCAGCAGCCTGGTAAGTGCGGGGTACGAGCAGTACTTC | CASSLVSAGYEQYF | TRBJ2-7 | - | TRBV5-6 | - | 14
TGTGCCAGCAGCCCAGGGACTGCGCGCTACGAGCAGTACTTC | CASSPGTARYEQYF | TRBJ2-7 | - | TRBV7-2 | - | 14
TGTGCCAGCAGCTTAAACAGGGGAGAGGAGACCCAGTACTTC | CASSLNRGEETQYF | TRBJ2-5 | TRBD1 | TRBV7-2 | - | 14
TGTGCCAGCAGCTTAGAGGGGCGCACTGAAGCTTTCTTT | CASSLEGRTEAFF | TRBJ1-1 | - | TRBV7-2 | few | 13
TGCGCCAGCAGACTTGCTCCGGGGGGCGGCTCCTACAATGAGCAGTTCTTC | CASRLAPGGGSYNEQFF | TRBJ2-1 | - | TRBV5-1 | - | 17
TGTGCCAGCAGCGTATTCCCCGACAGGGGCTCTGGAAACACCATATATTTT | CASSVFPDRGSGNTIYF | TRBJ1-3 | TRBD1 | TRBV9 | - | 17
TGTGCCAGCATCGTTGCGGGGGATCCCAATTCACCCCTCCACTTT | CASIVAGDPNSPLHF | TRBJ1-6 | - | TRBV9 | few | 15
TGTGCCAGTACCAGTGTAGGGGATTTCTATGGCTACACCTTC | CASTSVGDFYGYTF | TRBJ1-2 | - | TRBV19 | - | 14
TGTGCCAGCAGCTCCGGGACAGCCTCGAACACCGGGGAGCTGTTTTTT | CASSSGTASNTGELFF | TRBJ2-2 | TRBD1 | TRBV7-7 | - | 16
TGTGCCAGCAGTTGGGGGGTGGATACGCAGTATTTT | CASSWGVDTQYF | TRBJ2-3 | - | TRBV6-6 | few | 12
TGCGCCAGCAGAGCCAGCGGGGGGACCAGCACCGGGGAGCTGTTTTTT | CASRASGGTSTGELFF | TRBJ2-2 | TRBD2 | TRBV5-1 | - | 16
TGTGCTAGTGGTTTCATACAGGGGGGCTATGGCTACACCTTC | CASGFIQGGYGYTF | TRBJ1-2 | TRBD1 | TRBV12-5 | few | 14
TGTGCCAGCAGTTTACCCTCGGAGGGCAACTATGGCTACACCTTC | CASSLPSEGNYGYTF | TRBJ1-2 | - | TRBV28 | few | 15
TGTGCCAGCAGCCTAGAGTCCAGGGGAGTAGGTGGCTACACCTTC | CASSLESRGVGGYTF | TRBJ1-2 | - | TRBV9 | few | 15
TGCGCCAGCAGCAAGCCAATCGGGACTGACTCCTACAATGAGCAGTTCTTC | CASSKPIGTDSYNEQFF | TRBJ2-1 | - | TRBV4-1 | - | 17
TGTGCCAGCAGTTTATTATTAGGCAATCAGCCCCAGCATTTT | CASSLLLGNQPQHF | TRBJ1-5 | - | TRBV27 | - | 14
TGTGCCAGCAGTTACTCGGCAGGGGGGATTATCTTT | CASSYSAGGIIF | TRBJ1-1 | TRBD1 | TRBV6-5 | - | 12
TGCGCCAGCAGCCCCGGACTGAATACAGATACGCAGTATTTT | CASSPGLNTDTQYF | TRBJ2-3 | - | TRBV5-1 | few | 14
TGTGCCAGCAGTGAAGGACAGGGACTCCTGACTTTC | CASSEGQGLLTF | TRBJ2-6 | TRBD1 | TRBV6-1 | few | 12
TGTGCCAGCAGCTTAGTGGGGGGGGCAGGGCATGAAGCTTTCTTT | CASSLVGGAGHEAFF | TRBJ1-1 | - | TRBV7-9 | few | 15
TGTGCTAGTGGTTTGGTAGCCGGGACGGAGGGAGCAGATACGCAGTATTTT | CASGLVAGTEGADTQYF | TRBJ2-3 | - | TRBV12-5 | - | 17
TGTGCCAGTAGGAAGGGGGGGGCCGTCCTCTACACCTTC | CASRKGGAVLYTF | TRBJ1-2 | - | TRBV19 | few | 13
TGTGCCAGCAGCGACCAACTCAGGGGGCGCAATGAGCAGTTCTTC | CASSDQLRGRNEQFF | TRBJ2-1 | TRBD1 | TRBV7-7 | few | 15
TGTGCCAGCAATAGTATCTATGGCTACACCTTC | CASNSIYGYTF | TRBJ1-2 | - | TRBV28 | - | 11
TGTGCCATCAGTCCAAGAGGGGGGGACGAGCAGTACTTC | CAISPRGGDEQYF | TRBJ2-7 | - | TRBV10-3 | - | 13
TGCGCCAGCAGTATCGACAGGGACTCACCCCTCCACTTT | CASSIDRDSPLHF | TRBJ1-6 | TRBD1 | TRBV5-1 | - | 13
TGCGCCAGCAGTTCACCAACAGGGGTGGGGGAGACCCAGTACTTC | CASSSPTGVGETQYF | TRBJ2-5 | TRBD1 | TRBV5-1 | few | 15
TGTGCCAGCAGTGAACAGGGACTCGACACAGATACGCAGTATTTT | CASSEQGLDTDTQYF | TRBJ2-3 | - | TRBV2 | - | 15
TGTGCCAGCAGCTCGACAGGGTTGGACTATGGCTACACCTTC | CASSSTGLDYGYTF | TRBJ1-2 | TRBD1 | TRBV6-5 | - | 14
TGCGCCAGCAGCCGCTCGACAGAGAACACTGAAGCTTTCTTT | CASSRSTENTEAFF | TRBJ1-1 | - | TRBV5-1 | - | 14
TGCGCCAGCAGCTCCGGGACAGTTACCTACGAGCAGTACTTC | CASSSGTVTYEQYF | TRBJ2-7 | TRBD1 | TRBV5-1 | few | 14
TGCGCCAGCAGTGACCTAGCGGGGGAGGAGACCCAGTACTTC | CASSDLAGEETQYF | TRBJ2-5 | TRBD2 | TRBV10-2 | - | 14
TGTGCCAGCAGCCCCACGGCGGGCGGAGGGGGAAACACCATATATTTT | CASSPTAGGGGNTIYF | TRBJ1-3 | - | TRBV6-6 | few | 16
TGCGCCAGCAGCCAACCAGGACAGGGCGCGAACATTCAGTACTTC | CASSQPGQGANIQYF | TRBJ2-4 | TRBD1 | TRBV4-1 | - | 15
TGTGCCAGTAGACCGACAGGGGGGAACTATGGCTACACCTTC | CASRPTGGNYGYTF | TRBJ1-2 | TRBD1 | TRBV19 | - | 14
TGTGCCAGCAGCGTAGGGTCTTACTACACTGAAGCTTTCTTT | CASSVGSYYTEAFF | TRBJ1-1 | - | TRBV9 | - | 14
TGTGCCAGCAGCTCAGGACAGGGGGTGGCAGATACGCAGTATTTT | CASSSGQGVADTQYF | TRBJ2-3 | TRBD1 | TRBV9 | few | 15
TGCGCCAGCAGCCCCTCCCCCAGGGACAGTCGGGAAAAACTGTTTTTT | CASSPSPRDSREKLFF | TRBJ1-4 | TRBD1 | TRBV4-3 | few | 16
TGTGCCAGCAGCCCGGGTAGCGGGGCTAATGAGCAGTTCTTC | CASSPGSGANEQFF | TRBJ2-1 | TRBD2 | TRBV9 | - | 14